This is a list of T cell receptor beta chains from one sample in a study of blood T cell repertoires in COVID-19. Clones were sequenced by immunoSEQ multiplex PCR, and TCRdb holds only the in-frame ones, with some missing. The profile covers approximately 130,000 clones, with about 77% appearing a single time and 20% to 30% taken by the ten largest. Sequencing was carried out using peripheral blood. These receptor sequences come from a human donor in a cohort sampled during active COVID-19. CDR3s include the opening cysteine and the closing phenylalanine or tryptophan. D genes are given only for firm matches. Some rows mark clone size as missing; the rest say once, few, many or name a class of expanded clone.

V gene: TRBV7-9
J gene: TRBJ1-1
clone size: NA
D gene: NA
CDR3 DNA: TGTGCCAGCAGCTTAGACAGGGCGAACACTGAAGCTTTCTTT
CDR3 protein: CASSLDRANTEAFF

V gene: TRBV29-1
J gene: TRBJ1-2
clone size: few
D gene: TRBD1
CDR3 DNA: TGCAGCGCCCTGCTTGGGGGACAGGGCGACTATGGCTACACCTTC
CDR3 protein: CSALLGGQGDYGYTF

V gene: TRBV2
J gene: TRBJ1-5
clone size: NA
D gene: NA
CDR3 DNA: TGTGCCAGCAGCCCCACGGGGGGTAGGCAGCCCCAGCATTTT
CDR3 protein: CASSPTGGRQPQHF

V gene: TRBV27
J gene: TRBJ2-3
clone size: once
D gene: TRBD2
CDR3 DNA: TGTGCCAGCAGTTCCCTTGGACTAGTCGGTACGCAGTATTTT
CDR3 protein: CASSSLGLVGTQYF

V gene: TRBV6-6
J gene: TRBJ1-1
clone size: NA
D gene: NA
CDR3 DNA: TGTGCCAGCAGTCTGGGACAACAGAACACTGAAGCTTTCTTT
CDR3 protein: CASSLGQQNTEAFF

V gene: TRBV19
J gene: TRBJ2-2
clone size: NA
D gene: TRBD2
CDR3 DNA: TGTGCCAGTAGTATGGGACTAGCGGGGACCGGGGAGCTGTTTTTT
CDR3 protein: CASSMGLAGTGELFF

V gene: TRBV2
J gene: TRBJ1-3
clone size: once
D gene: TRBD1
CDR3 DNA: TGTGCCAGCAGTCAAGACAGGGGGGGTGGAAACACCATATATTTT
CDR3 protein: CASSQDRGGGNTIYF

V gene: TRBV7-2
J gene: TRBJ2-5
clone size: NA
D gene: NA
CDR3 DNA: TGTGCCAGCAGCTTTCAGGCCCAAGAGACCCAGTACTTC
CDR3 protein: CASSFQAQETQYF

V gene: TRBV2
J gene: TRBJ1-1
clone size: NA
D gene: NA
CDR3 DNA: TGTGCCAGCAGTCAATTCATGAACACTGAAGCTTTCTTT
CDR3 protein: CASSQFMNTEAFF

V gene: TRBV7-2
J gene: TRBJ2-5
clone size: NA
D gene: NA
CDR3 DNA: TGTGCCAGCAGCTTAAGAGGGGGGGCCGGTGAGACCCAGTACTTC
CDR3 protein: CASSLRGGAGETQYF

V gene: TRBV27
J gene: TRBJ2-1
clone size: NA
D gene: TRBD2
CDR3 DNA: TGTGCCAGCAGCCGGACTAGCGGGGGGGCAGGCTACAATGAGCAGTTCTTC
CDR3 protein: CASSRTSGGAGYNEQFF

V gene: TRBV6-4
J gene: TRBJ1-1
clone size: NA
D gene: NA
CDR3 DNA: TGTGCCAGCAGTGACGAGTTAAACACTGAAGCTTTCTTT
CDR3 protein: CASSDELNTEAFF

V gene: TRBV5-1
J gene: TRBJ2-2
clone size: NA
D gene: TRBD2
CDR3 DNA: TGCGCCAGCAGCTCGACTAGCGGGAGCCCCGGGGAGCTGTTTTTT
CDR3 protein: CASSSTSGSPGELFF

V gene: TRBV19
J gene: TRBJ2-2
clone size: NA
D gene: TRBD2
CDR3 DNA: TGTGCCAGTAGTACCTTAGCGGGAGAGGGCGGGGAGCTGTTTTTT
CDR3 protein: CASSTLAGEGGELFF